The T cell receptor (beta chain) under discussion was sequenced for a study of human T cells and chemical hapten exposure. There are 12 residues in the CDR3. V lost 0 bases, J lost 4 bases, and 3 bases lay in between. Germline-derived CDR1 and CDR2 are LGHNT and FRNRAP. Time point noted: pre-sensitization, week 0. Treatment of the sample: therapeutic diphenylcyclopropenone sensitization with weekly scalp DPC. A single record per CDR3 protein comes from TCRdb applying MiXCR to the RACE reads. The sample carries more than 300,000 distinct CDR3 sequences, around 5.5% recorded once. The sequence was obtained from a woman younger than 30 with alopecia areata. Some clones in this sample may be carry-over from other donors' samples. Sequenced here: whole blood, sampled in connection with sensitization to the hapten diphenylcyclopropenone (DPC). The chain is built from TRBV12-5 and TRBJ1-1; no clear D gene. As DNA, the CDR3 is TGTGCTAGTGGTTTGGTAGTCACTGAAGCTTTCTTT. It specifies CASGLVVTEAFF. Full variable domain (rest looked up from reference TRBV12-5 and TRBJ1-1): DARVTQTPRHKVTEMGQEVTMRCQPILGHNTVFWYRQTMMQGLELLAYFRNRAPLDDSGMPKDRFSAEMPDATLATLKIQPSEPRDSAVYFCASGLVVTEAFFGQGTRLTVV.